This TCR beta chain appears in the sequencing data of a study of control samples from healthy donors and cancer patients. The CDR3 contains 13 residues. Germline V CDR1 and CDR2: MNHEY, SVGAGI. Losses at the gene ends were 5 bases for V and 5 bases for J; bases not matched to a gene: 4. Measured with immunoSEQ multiplex PCR; TCRdb has only the in-frame clones, and not every one. Of around 200,000 clones in the sample, about nine tenths were seen once. This TCR was recovered from a woman younger than 45 in good health. Material for sequencing was blood. The rearrangement uses TRBV6-5 and TRBJ2-7, with 9 positions matching TRBD1. CDR3 residues: CASSPTGGHEQYF. For the CDR3, the DNA is TGTGCCAGCAGTCCCACAGGGGGCCACGAGCAGTACTTC.